In this sample, the clone carrying this T cell receptor beta chain turned up many times. MiXCR was run by TCRdb on the 5' RACE reads, yielding one entry per CDR3 protein. The top ten hold 1.3% of the sample, which has tens of thousands of distinct CDR3 sequences, about an eighth seen once. The entry originates in a study of early T cells in non-severe SARS-CoV-2 infection. Study background: Bulk RNA isolated from unsorted whole blood underwent sequencing; chains were not paired.

With 3 bases clipped from V and 1 base from J, the junction kept 4 bases outside the gene matches. Germline V gene data show CDR1 as MGHDK and CDR2 as SYGVNS. The CDR3 has 15 amino acids. This TCR was recovered from an adult who was a healthcare worker with PCR-confirmed SARS-CoV-2 infection or an uninfected control (not recorded which). Sequences were obtained from whole blood. V and J are TRBV25-1 and TRBJ1-1; 8 bases fit TRBD1. The CDR3 sequence is CASSDRTGPNTEAFF. The DNA for the CDR3 is TGTGCCAGCAGTGATAGGACAGGGCCGAACACTGAAGCTTTCTTT.